This passage covers 15 T cell receptor beta chains from one sample sequenced in a study of Graves' ophthalmopathy and Graves' hyperthyroidism. Researchers took RNA transcripts and amplified TCR beta CDR3 regions from them. The library came from an HTBI-primed first-round RT-PCR and a second-round multiplex PCR. TCRdb processed the multiplex PCR reads anew with MiXCR; each CDR3 protein has one entry. The sample has about 550,000 distinct CDR3 sequences; 35% to 40% are singletons. The material sequenced was peripheral blood or thyroid tissue (not recorded which). These receptors were obtained from an adult man with Graves' hyperthyroidism.

Regarding this clonotype: Likely a read error: the CDR3 ends without its conserved phenylalanine or tryptophan. Because the CDR3's place on the DNA is in doubt, the DNA is left out and the CDR3 is given as listed by TCRdb. The chain joins TRBV2 to TRBJ1-1; TRBD1 is the table's D call and was not checked against the DNA. Counting both end residues, the CDR3 totals 11 amino acids. Germline lookup yields CDR1 SNHLY and CDR2 FYNNEI. CDR3 in amino acids: CASRQAEEASL.

The chain joins TRBV2 to TRBJ1-4; possible D gene TRBD1, 5 bases. CDR3 length equals 15 residues. V was cut by 3 bases and J by 7 bases, with 15 bases left in between. Germline CDR1 SNHLY, CDR2 FYNNEI. The CDR3 loop reads CASSDGGYGGEKLFF. The CDR3 nucleotides read TGTGCCAGCAGTGACGGGGGGTATGGAGGTGAAAAACTGTTTTTT.

V and J are TRBV7-3 and TRBJ2-7; TRBD2 agrees at 13 bases. The J call is in doubt because the DNA end fits TRBJ2-1 better. The CDR3 is 16 amino acids. Per the germline V gene, CDR1 is SGHTA and CDR2 is FQGTGA. The CDR3 spells CASSVTGLAGAPGQFF. The CDR3 nucleotides are TGTGCCAGCAGCGTGACAGGACTAGCGGGGGCACCGGGGCAGTTCTTC.

The rearrangement joins TRBV9 to TRBJ2-7, with D uncertain. TRBJ2-1 matches the DNA end more closely, so the J call is doubtful. Germline lookup yields CDR1 SGDLS and CDR2 YYNGEE. This CDR3 region has 13 residues. CDR3 sequence reads: CASSVMEYTEQFF. The CDR3 DNA reads as TGTGCCAGCAGCGTTATGGAGTATACGGAGCAGTTCTTC.

This clonotype was seen ten or more times. The genes are TRBV7-8 and TRBJ1-6; D not resolved. Trimming removed 1 base from V and 2 bases from J, with 9 bases in between. The CDR3 totals 16 residues. Germline V gene lookup returns CDR1 SGHVS and CDR2 FQNEAQ. The DNA of the CDR3 is TGTGCCAGCAGCTTAGTACGAATCCCCTATAATTCACCCCTCCACTTT. It encodes CASSLVRIPYNSPLHF.

With respect to this clonotype: The junction does not match germline at one end; this may be a read error. The chain combines TRBV10-3 with TRBJ2-5; the D gene is possibly TRBD2 (5 bases). Per germline, CDR1 ENHRY and CDR2 SYGVKD. The length of the CDR3 is 14 residues. CDR3 loop: CAIRDTGYQETQYF. The CDR3 DNA reads as TGTGCCATCCGTGACACGGGGTACCAAGAGACCCAGTACTTC.

This clonotype was counted ten times or more. The chain couples TRBV7-9 to TRBJ2-6; D might be TRBD2 (5 bases). Between the trimmed V and J ends, which lost 5 bases and 2 bases, there was a span of 13 bases. The CDR3 runs to 16 residues. CDR1 SEHNR and CDR2 FQNEAQ come from the germline V gene (reference sequence). The CDR3 here is CASSPGGSTGANVLTF. The CDR3 nucleotides are TGTGCCAGCAGCCCCGGCGGGTCAACTGGGGCCAACGTCCTGACTTTC.

This chain links TRBV20-1 with TRBJ2-1, with D unclear. Germline lookup yields CDR1 DFQATT and CDR2 SNEGSKA (reference sequence). V dropped 6 bases and J dropped 0 bases, with 15 bases sitting between them. The CDR3 spans 15 residues. CDR3 protein: CSASSAASSYNEQFF. The CDR3 DNA follows: TGCAGTGCCAGCTCCGCGGCGAGCTCCTACAATGAGCAGTTCTTC.

This clonotype was recorded many times. The CDR3 region has the DNA TGCGCCAGCAGCCAAAGACAGGTTTCGGAGACCCAGTACTTC. This sequence encodes CASSQRQVSETQYF. This rearrangement joins TRBV4-1 to TRBJ2-5; a possible D gene is TRBD1 (6 bases). This CDR3 spans 14 amino acids. The V gene's germline CDR1 is MGHRA and CDR2 YSYEKL. V was shortened by 2 bases and J by 5 bases, with 12 bases between the two germline ends.

A note on this clonotype: The junction and the germline gene differ at one end; a read error may be behind it. The chain couples TRBV2 to TRBJ2-5; possibly TRBD1 or TRBD2 for D (5 bases each). CDR3 length: 15 residues. Germline V gene sequence: CDR1 SNHLY, CDR2 FYNNEI. CDR3 sequence (DNA): TGTGCCGGCAGTGACTCGAGAGGGGCGCGAGATACGCAGTACTTC. Translation: CAGSDSRGARDTQYF. Complete variable domain (other parts from reference TRBV2 and TRBJ2-5): EPEVTQTPSHQVTQMGQEVILRCVPISNHLYFYWYRQILGQKVEFLVSFYNNEISEKSEIFDDQFSVERPDGSNFTLKIRSTKLEDSAMYFCAGSDSRGARDTQYFGPGTRLLVL.

Regarding this clonotype: A read error may account for a junction end that differs from germline. This chain links TRBV19 with TRBJ1-5; D is ambiguous. The J call may be wrong; the DNA end is better matched by TRBJ2-3. CDR3 length: 16 residues. Looked up from germline, CDR1 is LNHDA and CDR2 is SQIVND (reference sequence). CDR3 DNA sequence: TGTACCAGTAGAAATCGGGCCGGTCCTAGCACAGATACGCAGTATTTT. Translated: CTSRNRAGPSTDTQYF.

A remark on this clonotype: The conserved final phenylalanine or tryptophan is absent from the CDR3, which likely points to a read error. The limits of the CDR3 on the DNA are not certain, so only TCRdb's listed CDR3 is given. The chain employs TRBV20-1 and TRBJ2-7; the table's D call, TRBD2, was not checked against the DNA. Germline V gene data show CDR1 as DFQATT and CDR2 as SNEGSKA (reference sequence). The CDR3 is 10 residues long, ends included. This chain's CDR3 is CSAIPPGLAG.

This clonotype was found a few times. The chain employs TRBV13 and TRBJ2-7, with TRBD1 matching over 7 bases. CDR3 size: 12 residues. V lost 11 bases to trimming and J lost 0 bases; unmatched junction nucleotides: 4. Germline-derived CDR1 and CDR2 are PRHDT and FYEKMQ (reference sequence). The CDR3 DNA reads TGTGCCGACCGGGACAGCTCCTACGAGCAGTACTTC. Encoded protein: CADRDSSYEQYF.

This clonotype was seen repeatedly, ten times or more. The chain has TRBV5-8 and TRBJ2-5; D not resolved. Germline CDR1 is SGHTS and CDR2 is YDEGEE. CDR3 length: 16 residues. V lost 1 base and J 5 bases, leaving 18 bases between the germline ends. CDR3 sequence: CASSLSLPDSAETQYF. The CDR3 DNA follows: TGTGCCAGCAGCTTGAGTTTACCGGATAGTGCGGAGACCCAGTACTTC.

This clonotype was picked up many times. The rearrangement links TRBV25-1 to TRBJ1-4, with 7 bases fitting TRBD1. V was pared by 6 bases and J by 8 bases, with 9 bases of the junction left unmatched. Germline V gene data show CDR1 as MGHDK and CDR2 as SYGVNS. This CDR3 is 14 amino acids long. CDR3 coding DNA: TGTGCCAGCAGGGAAACAGGGGACGTAGAAAAACTGTTTTTT. Amino acids: CASRETGDVEKLFF.